The 4 T cell receptor beta chains in this list originate from one sample, sequenced in a study of shared clonotypes between healthy human individuals. Positive CCR7 selection of CD45RO-negative cells yielded the naive CD8 cells, and terminally differentiated effector memory CD45RA+ cells were excluded. TCRdb's copy holds only in-frame clones and misses some; the assay was immunoSEQ multiplex PCR. The sample lists about 600,000 clones; 98% were seen once. Sequencing input: naive CD8+ T cells sorted from blood. The origin of the receptors is a man aged 25-45 years in good health.

V and J are TRBV13 and TRBJ2-1; 10 bases agree with TRBD2. The V segment lost 4 bases and the J segment 7 bases; nucleotides outside the gene matches: 7. CDR3 size: 15 residues. Germline loops: CDR1 PRHDT, CDR2 FYEKMQ (reference sequence). The CDR3 loop is CASSSSSGSWNEQFF. The CDR3 DNA follows: TGTGCCAGCAGCTCCTCTAGCGGGAGCTGGAATGAGCAGTTCTTC. Together with reference TRBV13 and TRBJ2-1, the CDR3 gives the full variable domain: AAGVIQSPRHLIKEKRETATLKCYPIPRHDTVYWYQQGPGQDPQFLISFYEKMQSDKGSIPDRFSAQQFSDYHSELNMSSLELGDSALYFCASSSSSGSWNEQFFGPGTRLTVL.

The V and J genes are TRBV7-6 and TRBJ2-3; 11 positions agree with TRBD2. The CDR3 is made up of 15 amino acids. J was trimmed by 4 bases and V by 4 bases; bases with no gene match: 4. CDR1 SGHVS and CDR2 FNYEAQ come from the germline V gene. The CDR3 DNA reads TGTGCCAGCAGCTCTCTAGCGGGAGGCGCAGATACGCAGTATTTT. Translation: CASSSLAGGADTQYF.

The chain employs TRBV9 and TRBJ1-1; D perhaps matches TRBD1 (5 bases). This CDR3 is built from 16 residues. The germline V gene encodes CDR1 SGDLS and CDR2 YYNGEE. The germline V and J ends were trimmed by 3 bases and 1 base, with 16 bases remaining between them. CDR3 residues: CASSGEGETENTEAFF. DNA for the CDR3: TGTGCCAGCAGCGGGGAAGGGGAGACAGAGAACACTGAAGCTTTCTTT.

The CDR3 spells CASSFWDQIGGNEQFF. For the CDR3, the DNA is TGTGCCAGCAGTTTCTGGGACCAAATAGGTGGCAATGAGCAGTTCTTC. The chain links TRBV27 to TRBJ2-1; the D call may be TRBD1 or TRBD2 (5 bases each). CDR1 is MNHEY, CDR2 SMNVEV, per germline (reference sequence). This CDR3 has 16 residues. The V end lost 3 bases, the J end lost 6 bases, and 18 bases lay between the germline ends.